Sequencing of this T cell receptor (beta chain) was carried out in a study of OX40 agonist ivuxolimab in advanced cancers. Produced via immunoSEQ multiplex PCR; TCRdb's table is partial and in-frame only. The table lists fewer than 35,000 clones, 81% of them singletons. The origin of this receptor is an adult with an advanced solid tumor such as melanoma, head and neck, liver or kidney cancer. Source: CD4+ or CD8+ T cells sorted from blood, taken in a trial of the OX40 agonist ivuxolimab.

The CDR3, as DNA: TGCAGCGTTCCGGGTGGCACGGGAAGCACAGATACGCAGTATTTT. It yields the protein CSVPGGTGSTDTQYF. The rearrangement links TRBV29-1 to TRBJ2-3; D perhaps matches TRBD2 (5 bases). This CDR3 region has 15 residues. CDR1 is SQVTM and CDR2 is ANQGSEA in the germline V gene. The V end was cut by 5 bases, the J end by 0 bases, with 15 bases between.